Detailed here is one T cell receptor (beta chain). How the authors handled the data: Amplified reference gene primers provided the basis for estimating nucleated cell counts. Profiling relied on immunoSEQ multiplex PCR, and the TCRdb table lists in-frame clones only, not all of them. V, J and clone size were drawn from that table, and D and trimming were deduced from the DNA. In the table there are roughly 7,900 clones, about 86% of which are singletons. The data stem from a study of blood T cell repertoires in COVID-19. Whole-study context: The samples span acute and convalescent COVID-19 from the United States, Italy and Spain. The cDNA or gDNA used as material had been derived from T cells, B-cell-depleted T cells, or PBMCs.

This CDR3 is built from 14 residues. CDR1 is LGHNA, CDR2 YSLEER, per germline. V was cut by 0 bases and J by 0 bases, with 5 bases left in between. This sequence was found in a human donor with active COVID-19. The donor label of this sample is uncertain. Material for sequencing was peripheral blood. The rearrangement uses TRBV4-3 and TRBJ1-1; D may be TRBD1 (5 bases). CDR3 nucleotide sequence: TGCGCCAGCAGCCAAGAGGACATGAACACTGAAGCTTTCTTT. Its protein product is CASSQEDMNTEAFF.